These 8 T cell receptor beta chains were sequenced from one sample in a study of T cell responses to AZD1222 COVID-19 vaccine. Assay used: immunoSEQ multiplex PCR; TCRdb lists only in-frame clones, some missing. Here the sample spans approximately 100,000 clones, 87% being singletons. The material sequenced was peripheral blood, taken 28 days after the second AZD1222 dose. Receptor source: an adult who received the AZD1222 COVID-19 vaccine.

This sequence joins TRBV10-3 and TRBJ2-2, with TRBD1 matching over 7 bases. The V gene end was trimmed by 0 bases and the J gene end by 5 bases; junction bases not matched to a gene: 6. The CDR3 contains 16 residues. Germline V gene data show CDR1 as ENHRY and CDR2 as SYGVKD. The CDR3: CAISESNRGQTGELFF. The DNA for the CDR3 is TGTGCCATCAGTGAGTCGAACAGGGGTCAAACCGGGGAGCTGTTTTTT.

This sequence joins TRBV7-9 and TRBJ1-2, with D uncertain. Trimming stripped 5 bases from V and 8 bases from J, with 15 bases between. Germline CDR1 SEHNR, CDR2 FQNEAQ (reference sequence). This CDR3 region has 13 residues. The CDR3 nucleotides read TGTGCCAGCAGCCTTCCGGACGGGTCCGGCTACACCTTC. It encodes CASSLPDGSGYTF.

The chain couples TRBV12-3 or TRBV12-4 to TRBJ2-2; no clear D. The CDR3 spans 13 residues. Trimming left V 8 bases short and J 6 bases short, with 13 bases between. The CDR3 DNA sequence: TGTGCCAGCTCGTGGGCCTCGGCCGGGGAGCTGTTTTTT. Translated: CASSWASAGELFF.

The chain joins TRBV3-1 (or the pseudogene TRBV3-2) to TRBJ2-3, with 7 nucleotides matching TRBD2. The CDR3 loop spans 18 amino acids. The J segment lost 2 bases and the V segment lost 5 bases, leaving 16 bases of the junction unmatched. CDR1 is LGHDT and CDR2 is YNNKEL in the germline V gene (reference sequence). CDR3 residues: CASSDRGFGEGATDTQYF. The CDR3 DNA sequence: TGTGCCAGCAGCGATCGTGGGTTTGGGGAGGGCGCCACAGATACGCAGTATTTT.

The V call is TRBV5-4, the J call TRBJ1-6; D is uncertain. The V gene's germline CDR1 is SGHNT and CDR2 YYREEE (reference sequence). The CDR3 extends over 13 amino acids. Trimming cost V 4 bases and J 7 bases, with 9 bases left between them. The CDR3 sequence is CASSIMANSPLHF. The CDR3 DNA is TGTGCCAGCAGCATAATGGCCAATTCACCCCTCCACTTT.

J is TRBJ2-7 and V is TRBV6-5; maybe TRBD2 (5 bases). The CDR3 extends over 14 amino acids. Germline CDR1 and CDR2: MNHEY and SVGAGI. V was shortened by 8 bases and J by 6 bases, with 20 bases between the two germline ends. CDR3 DNA sequence: TGTGCCAGCGTACCGGGAATCAGCCACGGCGAGCAGTACTTC. Translating gives CASVPGISHGEQYF.

This chain uses TRBV6-4 with TRBJ2-3, with 7 bases lining up with TRBD2. The CDR3 is 15 residues long. The germline CDR1 and CDR2 sequences are MRHNA and SNTAGT. Losses at the gene ends were 4 bases for V and 5 bases for J; bases not matched to a gene: 9. The CDR3 spells CASSAGGSAGDTQYF. The CDR3 bases are TGTGCCAGCAGTGCCGGCGGGAGCGCGGGAGATACGCAGTATTTT.

This chain links TRBV5-6 with TRBJ2-1; D gene unclear. From germline, CDR1 is SGHDT and CDR2 YYEEEE. V gave up 0 bases and J gave up 6 bases, with 7 bases separating them. CDR3 size: 13 residues. CDR3 sequence reads: CASSLAYFNEQFF. For the CDR3, the DNA is TGTGCCAGCAGCTTGGCCTACTTCAATGAGCAGTTCTTC.